This note documents a single TCR beta chain sequence. TCRdb itself ran the RT-PCR reads through MiXCR, one entry per CDR3 protein. The sample yields about a million distinct CDR3 sequences, more than 15% seen once. This entry belongs to a study of patients and donors after allogeneic stem cell transplantation. Per germline, CDR1 DFQATT and CDR2 SNEGSKA (reference sequence). CDR3 length equals 13 residues. With 3 bases removed from V and 9 bases from J, the gap between germline ends came to 12 bases. The sample consisted of blood, either unsorted or a sorted T cell fraction (not recorded which). The source is a human donor who was either an allogeneic HSCT recipient or a stem cell or donor lymphocyte infusion donor (not recorded which). It is not recorded whose cells these are; they may come from a transplant donor. The chain couples TRBV20-1 to TRBJ1-6, with D uncertain. The CDR3 region has the DNA TGCAGTGCTAGGGACCCTTTGGGTTCACCCCTCCACTTT. Its translation is CSARDPLGSPLHF.